This paragraph covers one TCR beta chain sequence. The antigen is undetermined. The table came from immunoSEQ multiplex PCR; TCRdb's copy has only in-frame clones and leaves some out. The sample carries roughly 150,000 clones, around 90% recorded once. This sample was taken from a study of radiation and T cells in renal cell carcinoma. Study summary: Nephrectomy followed 15 Gy stereotactic body radiation by 4 weeks. Study-wide results and limits: Pretreatment tumor biopsies were lacking, so baseline clonotypes are unknown. In blood, top tumor clones expanded by 2 weeks, shrinking by 4.

Indicated time point: blood 2 weeks post-SBRT. Treatment defined: 15 Gy SBRT to primary tumor, nephrectomy 4 weeks later. The tumor was a clear cell renal cell carcinoma. The J segment lost 3 bases and the V segment lost 5 bases, leaving 9 bases of the junction unmatched. CDR1 and CDR2 from the germline V gene are MNHEY and SVGAGI. The CDR3 sequence is 15 residues long. The source is a woman aged 45-60 years with renal cell carcinoma. V usage is TRBV6-5 and J usage is TRBJ1-1; the match to TRBD1 covers 7 bases. Sample: blood, taken from a patient whose treatment included radiotherapy and nephrectomy. CDR3 bases: TGTGCCAGCAGTAACGCAGGGGGTGGGTACACTGAAGCTTTCTTT. Translated: CASSNAGGGYTEAFF.